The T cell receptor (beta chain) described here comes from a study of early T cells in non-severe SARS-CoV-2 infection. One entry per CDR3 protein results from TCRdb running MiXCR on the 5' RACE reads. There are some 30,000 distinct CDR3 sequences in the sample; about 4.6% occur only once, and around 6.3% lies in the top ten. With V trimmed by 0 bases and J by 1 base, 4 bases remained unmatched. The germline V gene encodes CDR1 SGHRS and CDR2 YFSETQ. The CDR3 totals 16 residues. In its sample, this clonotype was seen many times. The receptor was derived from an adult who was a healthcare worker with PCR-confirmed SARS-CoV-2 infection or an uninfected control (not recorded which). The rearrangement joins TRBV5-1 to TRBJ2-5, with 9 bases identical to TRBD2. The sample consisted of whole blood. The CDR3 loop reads CASSLGLAAPQETQYF. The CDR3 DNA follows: TGCGCCAGCAGCTTGGGACTAGCGGCCCCCCAAGAGACCCAGTACTTC.